A single sample is the source of the 25 T cell receptor beta chains below, sequenced in a study of cytomegalovirus exposure and HLA in healthy donors. The PCR was carried out with 60 Vbeta primers and 13 Jbeta primers. Generated by immunoSEQ multiplex PCR, the TCRdb table keeps only in-frame clones and is missing some. This table holds 150,000 to 200,000 clones, around four fifths found once. Sequenced sample: PBMCs. All receptors come from a female donor in good health and CMV-seronegative.

J is TRBJ2-3 and V is TRBV9, with 10 bases identical to TRBD2. The V segment lost 3 bases and the J segment 1 base; nucleotides outside the gene matches: 2. Germline CDR1 SGDLS, CDR2 YYNGEE. The CDR3 loop spans 15 amino acids. The CDR3 DNA reads as TGTGCCAGCAGCGCTAGCGGGGGACGCACAGATACGCAGTATTTT. This translates into CASSASGGRTDTQYF.

The rearrangement joins TRBV5-6 to TRBJ2-3; 10 bases map to TRBD1. The germline V gene encodes CDR1 SGHDT and CDR2 YYEEEE. The CDR3 runs to 16 residues. Trimming cost V 1 base and J 2 bases; bases outside gene matches: 4. CDR3 region: CASSLMDRGVTDTQYF. CDR3 DNA sequence: TGTGCCAGCAGCTTGATGGACAGGGGGGTCACAGATACGCAGTATTTT.

The chain combines TRBV2 with TRBJ1-1; D is possibly TRBD1 (6 bases). Per germline, CDR1 SNHLY and CDR2 FYNNEI. The germline V and J ends were trimmed by 7 bases and 3 bases, with 15 bases remaining between them. The CDR3 totals 14 residues. The CDR3 DNA follows: TGTGCCAGCATTTCGACAGGATTTGACACTGAAGCTTTCTTT. Translating gives CASISTGFDTEAFF. The entire variable domain, with the rest obtained from reference TRBV2 and TRBJ1-1, is as follows: EPEVTQTPSHQVTQMGQEVILRCVPISNHLYFYWYRQILGQKVEFLVSFYNNEISEKSEIFDDQFSVERPDGSNFTLKIRSTKLEDSAMYFCASISTGFDTEAFFGQGTRLTVV.

This clone has only a few counts. The chain couples TRBV5-1 to TRBJ2-3; the D gene is possibly TRBD1 (5 bases). CDR3 length: 14 amino acids. V shed 4 bases and J shed 1 base, with 10 bases lying between them. CDR1 is SGHRS, CDR2 YFSETQ, per germline. The CDR3 DNA sequence: TGCGCCAGCAGCACCACAGGAGGCACAGATACGCAGTATTTT. It specifies CASSTTGGTDTQYF.

This clone came up a few times. This chain joins TRBV6-6 and TRBJ1-5; maybe TRBD1 (5 bases). The CDR3 covers 14 residues. Trimming stripped 6 bases from V and 3 bases from J, with 12 bases between. The germline CDR1 and CDR2 sequences are MNHNY and SVGAGI (reference sequence). CDR3 bases: TGTGCCAGCAGCCAGGGTACTGTCAATCAGCCCCAGCATTTT. Residues: CASSQGTVNQPQHF.

The genes are TRBV13 and TRBJ2-5, with 16 positions matching TRBD2. Germline loops: CDR1 PRHDT, CDR2 FYEKMQ (reference sequence). CDR3 size: 20 residues. With V trimmed by 6 bases and J by 0 bases, 13 bases remained unmatched. Here the CDR3 DNA reads TGTGCCAGCAGAATATACCCGGGACTAGCGGGGGGGTCGTACCAAGAGACCCAGTACTTC. It specifies CASRIYPGLAGGSYQETQYF.

The genes are TRBV5-1 and TRBJ2-3; 8 bases match TRBD1. CDR1 and CDR2 from the germline V gene are SGHRS and YFSETQ. There are 16 residues in the CDR3. The junction had 5 bases not matched to a gene; V was cut back by 2 bases and J by 0 bases. DNA for the CDR3: TGCGCCAGCAGCTTCAACAGGGGGGTAAGCACAGATACGCAGTATTTT. It is translated as CASSFNRGVSTDTQYF.

V is TRBV18 and J is TRBJ1-4; D unclear. CDR1 KGHSH and CDR2 LQKENI come from the germline V gene. The germline V and J ends were trimmed by 3 bases and 0 bases, with 20 bases remaining between them. The CDR3 is 19 amino acids. The CDR3 nucleotides are TGTGCCAGCTCACCCACAGTCTTACAAGGAAGTGCAACTAATGAAAAACTGTTTTTT. Its translation: CASSPTVLQGSATNEKLFF.

The chain combines TRBV5-6 with TRBJ1-6; D unclear. This CDR3 has 15 residues. CDR1 and CDR2 from the germline V gene are SGHDT and YYEEEE. V was shortened by 0 bases and J by 9 bases, with 13 bases between the two germline ends. The CDR3 reads CASSLGLFRGSPLHF. The CDR3 region has the DNA TGTGCCAGCAGCTTGGGGCTATTTCGAGGTTCACCCCTCCACTTT.

This clone has a handful of counts. The CDR3 is CASRRTGGAEQYF. CDR3 nucleotide sequence: TGTGCCAGCAGACGGACAGGGGGCGCCGAGCAGTACTTC. The chain is built from TRBV6-5 and TRBJ2-7; 11 bases are shared with TRBD1. The CDR3 contains 13 residues. Germline assignment: CDR1 MNHEY and CDR2 SVGAGI. V dropped 6 bases and J dropped 6; count of bases not matched to a gene: 4.

This chain joins TRBV7-3 and TRBJ2-1, with D maybe TRBD2 (6 bases). CDR3 length equals 15 residues. V lost 2 bases and J lost 0, with 8 bases in between. Per germline, CDR1 SGHTA and CDR2 FQGTGA. The CDR3 protein is CASSLRGSSYNEQFF. As DNA, the CDR3 is TGTGCCAGCAGCTTACGGGGGAGCTCCTACAATGAGCAGTTCTTC.

The table lists this clone with a count of one. This rearrangement joins TRBV7-3 to TRBJ2-7, with D possibly matching TRBD1 (6 bases). CDR1 and CDR2 from the germline V gene are SGHTA and FQGTGA. Between the trimmed V and J ends, which lost 4 bases and 3 bases, there was a span of 22 bases. This CDR3 is 17 amino acids long. The CDR3 here is CASSSTIFDRIFYEQYF. DNA for the CDR3: TGTGCCAGCAGCTCCACCATCTTCGACAGGATTTTCTACGAGCAGTACTTC.

The chain combines TRBV20-1 with TRBJ1-1; unclear D gene. The V and J ends lost 6 bases and 2 bases respectively, with 7 bases between them. The CDR3 is 11 amino acids. In germline, CDR1 is DFQATT, CDR2 SNEGSKA (reference sequence). DNA for the CDR3: TGCAGTGCGGAGATCAACACTGAAGCTTTCTTT. Its protein is CSAEINTEAFF.

The V call is TRBV2, the J call TRBJ2-2; D is uncertain. This CDR3 has 16 residues. V was trimmed by 6 bases and J by 1 base, leaving 15 bases between them. CDR1 is SNHLY, CDR2 FYNNEI, per germline. CDR3 DNA sequence: TGTGCCAGCAGCGCCTATTTCACTATGAACACCGGGGAGCTGTTTTTT. This codes for CASSAYFTMNTGELFF.

This clone was seen only a few times. J is TRBJ1-2 and V is TRBV27; no clear D gene. Germline assignment: CDR1 MNHEY and CDR2 SMNVEV (reference sequence). The CDR3 has 13 amino acids. Trimming stripped 6 bases from V and 4 bases from J, with 12 bases between. The CDR3 DNA reads TGTGCCAGCAGCCCGAGGGAGGCCTATGGCTACACCTTC. Translated, it gives CASSPREAYGYTF.

J is TRBJ2-1 and V is TRBV13; 12 positions agree with TRBD1. Germline V lookup: CDR1 PRHDT, CDR2 FYEKMQ (reference sequence). The V and J ends lost 3 bases and 9 bases, in that order; junction bases with no gene match: 12. The CDR3 runs to 17 residues. In nucleotides, the CDR3 is TGTGCCAGCAGCTTCTCTCCGGGACAGGGGGCTTTTGTTGAGCAGTTCTTC. Protein product: CASSFSPGQGAFVEQFF. Supplemented by reference TRBV13 and TRBJ2-1, the full variable domain reads AAGVIQSPRHLIKEKRETATLKCYPIPRHDTVYWYQQGPGQDPQFLISFYEKMQSDKGSIPDRFSAQQFSDYHSELNMSSLELGDSALYFCASSFSPGQGAFVEQFFGPGTRLTVL.

V usage is TRBV5-1 and J usage is TRBJ2-7; 10 nucleotides align to TRBD1. CDR1 SGHRS and CDR2 YFSETQ come from the germline V gene. The CDR3 has 15 residues. J was trimmed by 1 base and V by 4 bases; bases with no gene match: 5. This chain's CDR3 is CASSRQGAGSYEQYF. CDR3 DNA sequence: TGCGCCAGCAGCAGACAGGGGGCGGGGTCCTACGAGCAGTACTTC.

This clone showed up just a few times. This rearrangement joins TRBV6-5 to TRBJ1-3; 7 bases map to TRBD1. V trimming: 8 bases; J trimming: 0 bases; junction bases outside the gene matches: 4. CDR3 length: 14 residues. Germline loops: CDR1 MNHEY, CDR2 SVGAGI. The CDR3 loop reads CASWDSTSGNTIYF. The CDR3 DNA reads TGTGCCAGCTGGGACAGCACCTCTGGAAACACCATATATTTT.

CDR3 DNA: TGTGCCAGCAGCTTGTGGACTAGCGGGGGGGGCGGGGAGCTGTTTTTT. This translates into CASSLWTSGGGGELFF. V usage is TRBV5-4 and J usage is TRBJ2-2; 15 bases agree with TRBD2. V was clipped by 1 base and J by 7 bases; unmatched bases: 2. Germline values: CDR1 SGHNT, CDR2 YYREEE (reference sequence). The length of the CDR3 is 16 residues.

The chain has TRBV4-2 and TRBJ1-4, with 9 bases aligning to TRBD1. The CDR3 extends over 19 amino acids. Germline V gene data show CDR1 as LGHNA and CDR2 as YNFKEQ. V gave up 0 bases and J gave up 9 bases; unmatched junction bases: 17. The CDR3 DNA reads TGTGCCAGCAGCCAAGATCGGGGACAGGGCCCCCTTTCGTTGAAAAAACTGTTTTTT. It encodes CASSQDRGQGPLSLKKLFF.

This clone has just a few counts. The chain carries TRBV5-1 and TRBJ2-3; 11 nucleotides line up with TRBD1. The CDR3 sequence is 15 residues long. CDR1 is SGHRS and CDR2 is YFSETQ in the germline V gene. Trimming removed 3 bases from V and 1 base from J; junction bases left unmatched: 1. CDR3 nucleotide sequence: TGCGCCAGCAGCTGGGACAGGGGGGGCACAGATACGCAGTATTTT. Its protein product is CASSWDRGGTDTQYF.

The chain carries TRBV19 and TRBJ2-3; D is possibly TRBD1 (5 bases). V shed 2 bases and J shed 2 bases, with 8 bases lying between them. In germline, CDR1 is LNHDA, CDR2 SQIVND (reference sequence). CDR3 length: 14 residues. This CDR3 reads CASSIKGNTDTQYF. The CDR3 DNA reads TGTGCCAGTAGTATAAAGGGGAACACAGATACGCAGTATTTT.

The V gene is TRBV2, the J gene TRBJ1-1; 11 nucleotides align to TRBD1. With V trimmed by 5 bases and J by 3 bases, 2 bases remained unmatched. There are 14 residues in the CDR3. Germline lookup yields CDR1 SNHLY and CDR2 FYNNEI. The CDR3 sequence: CASSRDRGDTEAFF. DNA of the CDR3: TGTGCCAGCAGTCGGGACAGGGGGGACACTGAAGCTTTCTTT.

The V and J genes are TRBV18 and TRBJ1-1; weak D call: TRBD1 (6 bases). The CDR3 is 13 residues long. The germline gives CDR1 KGHSH, CDR2 LQKENI. The V end was cut by 10 bases, the J end by 3 bases, with 15 bases between. This CDR3 is CATAGGGDTEAFF. DNA of the CDR3: TGTGCCACCGCGGGAGGGGGAGACACTGAAGCTTTCTTT.

In DNA form, the CDR3 reads TGTGCCAGCAGTGAAGCTTTGACAGGCGCGGGAAACACCATATATTTT. It specifies CASSEALTGAGNTIYF. The chain uses TRBV6-1 and TRBJ1-3; D may be TRBD1 (6 bases). CDR1 is MNHNS, CDR2 SASEGT, per germline. The CDR3 has 16 residues. Trimming stripped 0 bases from V and 4 bases from J, with 13 bases between.